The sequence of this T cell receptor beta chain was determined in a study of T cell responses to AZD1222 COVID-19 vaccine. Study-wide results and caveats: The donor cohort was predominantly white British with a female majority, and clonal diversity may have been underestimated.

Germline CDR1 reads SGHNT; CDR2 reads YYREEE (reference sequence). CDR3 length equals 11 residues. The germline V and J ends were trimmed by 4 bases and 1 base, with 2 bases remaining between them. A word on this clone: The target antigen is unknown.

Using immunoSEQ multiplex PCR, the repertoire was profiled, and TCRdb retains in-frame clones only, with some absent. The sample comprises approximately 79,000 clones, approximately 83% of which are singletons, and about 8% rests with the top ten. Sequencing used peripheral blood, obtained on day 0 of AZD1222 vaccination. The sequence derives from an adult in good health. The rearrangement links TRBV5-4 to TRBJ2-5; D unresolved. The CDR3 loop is CASSVQETQYF. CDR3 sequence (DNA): TGTGCCAGCAGCGTCCAAGAGACCCAGTACTTC.